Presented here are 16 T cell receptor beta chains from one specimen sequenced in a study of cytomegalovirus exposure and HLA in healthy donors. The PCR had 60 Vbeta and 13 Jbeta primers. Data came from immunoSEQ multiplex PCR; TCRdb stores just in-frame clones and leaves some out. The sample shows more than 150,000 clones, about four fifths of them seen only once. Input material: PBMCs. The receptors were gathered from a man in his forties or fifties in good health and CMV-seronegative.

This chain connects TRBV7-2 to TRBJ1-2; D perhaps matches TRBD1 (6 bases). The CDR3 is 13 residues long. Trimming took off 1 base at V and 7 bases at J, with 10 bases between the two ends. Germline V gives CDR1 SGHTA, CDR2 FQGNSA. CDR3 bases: TGTGCCAGCAGCTTAGGCACAGGGCCTGGCTACACCTTC. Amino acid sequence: CASSLGTGPGYTF.

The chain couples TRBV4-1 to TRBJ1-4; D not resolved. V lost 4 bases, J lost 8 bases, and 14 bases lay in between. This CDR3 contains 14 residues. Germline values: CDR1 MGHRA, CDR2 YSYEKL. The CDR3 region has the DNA TGCGCCAGCAGCCTACAGTCTTCAAAGGAAAAACTGTTTTTT. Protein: CASSLQSSKEKLFF.

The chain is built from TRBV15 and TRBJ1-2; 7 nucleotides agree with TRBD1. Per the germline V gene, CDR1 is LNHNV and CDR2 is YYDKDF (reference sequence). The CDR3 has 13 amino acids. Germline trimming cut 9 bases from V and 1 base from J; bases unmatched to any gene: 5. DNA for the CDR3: TGTGCCACGTCCGGGACAGTTAACTATGGCTACACCTTC. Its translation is CATSGTVNYGYTF.

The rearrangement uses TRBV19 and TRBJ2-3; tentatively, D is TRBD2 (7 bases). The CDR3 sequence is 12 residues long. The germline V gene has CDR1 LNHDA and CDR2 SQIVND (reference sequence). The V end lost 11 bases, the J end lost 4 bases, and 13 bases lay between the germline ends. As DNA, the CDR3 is TGTGCCTCCGGGGGGCGGTCAGATACGCAGTATTTT. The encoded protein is CASGGRSDTQYF.

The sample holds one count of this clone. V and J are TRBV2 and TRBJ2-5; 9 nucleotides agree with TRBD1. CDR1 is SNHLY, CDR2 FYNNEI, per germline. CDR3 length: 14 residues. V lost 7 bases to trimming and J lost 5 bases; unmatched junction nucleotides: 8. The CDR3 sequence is CASTDRGRMETQYF. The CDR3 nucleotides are TGTGCCAGCACCGACAGGGGGAGAATGGAGACCCAGTACTTC.

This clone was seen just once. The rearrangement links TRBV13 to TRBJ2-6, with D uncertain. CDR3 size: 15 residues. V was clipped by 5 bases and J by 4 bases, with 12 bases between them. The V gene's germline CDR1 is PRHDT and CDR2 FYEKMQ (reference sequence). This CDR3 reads CASSPGGSGANVLTF. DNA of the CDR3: TGTGCCAGCAGCCCTGGTGGCTCAGGGGCCAACGTCCTGACTTTC. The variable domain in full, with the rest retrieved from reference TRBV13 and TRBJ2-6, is AAGVIQSPRHLIKEKRETATLKCYPIPRHDTVYWYQQGPGQDPQFLISFYEKMQSDKGSIPDRFSAQQFSDYHSELNMSSLELGDSALYFCASSPGGSGANVLTFGAGSRLTVL.

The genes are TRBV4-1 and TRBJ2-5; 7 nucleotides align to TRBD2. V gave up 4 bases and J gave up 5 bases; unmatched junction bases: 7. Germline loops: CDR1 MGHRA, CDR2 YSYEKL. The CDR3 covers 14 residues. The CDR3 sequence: CASSPPSGLETQYF. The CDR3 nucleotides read TGCGCCAGCAGCCCCCCTAGCGGACTCGAGACCCAGTACTTC.

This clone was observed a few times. The DNA for the CDR3 is TGTGCCAGCAGTTTGTACAGGGGGGAAAAACTGTTTTTT. Translated, it gives CASSLYRGEKLFF. This chain joins TRBV27 and TRBJ1-4; 8 positions match TRBD1. CDR1 is MNHEY and CDR2 is SMNVEV in the germline V gene (reference sequence). V was pared by 3 bases and J by 8 bases, with 2 bases of the junction left unmatched. The CDR3 sequence is 13 residues long. Full variable domain (remainder filled in from reference TRBV27 and TRBJ1-4): EAQVTQNPRYLITVTGKKLTVTCSQNMNHEYMSWYRQDPGLGLRQIYYSMNVEVTDKGDVPEGYKVSRKEKRNFPLILESPSPNQTSLYFCASSLYRGEKLFFGSGTQLSVL.

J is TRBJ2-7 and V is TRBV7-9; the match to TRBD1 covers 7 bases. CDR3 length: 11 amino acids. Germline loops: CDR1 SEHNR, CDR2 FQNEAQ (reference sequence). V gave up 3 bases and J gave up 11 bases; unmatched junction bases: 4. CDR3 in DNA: TGTGCCAGCAGCTTGGGGCAGGGGGAGTACTTC. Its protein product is CASSLGQGEYF. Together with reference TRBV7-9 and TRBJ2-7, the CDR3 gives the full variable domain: DTGVSQNPRHKITKRGQNVTFRCDPISEHNRLYWYRQTLGQGPEFLTYFQNEAQLEKSRLLSDRFSAERPKGSFSTLEIQRTEQGDSAMYLCASSLGQGEYFGPGTRLTVT.

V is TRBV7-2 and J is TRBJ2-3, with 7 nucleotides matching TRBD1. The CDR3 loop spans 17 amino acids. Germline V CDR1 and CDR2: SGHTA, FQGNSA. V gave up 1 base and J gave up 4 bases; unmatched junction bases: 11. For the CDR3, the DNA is TGTGCCAGCAGCTTAGTTGCAGGGGGTAACTTAGCAGATACGCAGTATTTT. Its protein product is CASSLVAGGNLADTQYF.

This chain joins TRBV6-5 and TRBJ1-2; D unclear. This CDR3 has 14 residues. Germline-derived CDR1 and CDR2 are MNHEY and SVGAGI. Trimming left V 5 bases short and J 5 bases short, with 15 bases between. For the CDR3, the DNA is TGTGCCAGCAGTGAAACCGACGGGTTATATGGCTACACCTTC. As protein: CASSETDGLYGYTF.

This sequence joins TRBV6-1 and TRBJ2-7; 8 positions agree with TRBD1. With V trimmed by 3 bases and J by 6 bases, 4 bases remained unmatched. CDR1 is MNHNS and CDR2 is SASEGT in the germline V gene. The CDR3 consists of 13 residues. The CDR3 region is CASSEDRAVEQYF. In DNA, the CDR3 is TGTGCCAGCAGTGAGGACAGGGCGGTCGAGCAGTACTTC.

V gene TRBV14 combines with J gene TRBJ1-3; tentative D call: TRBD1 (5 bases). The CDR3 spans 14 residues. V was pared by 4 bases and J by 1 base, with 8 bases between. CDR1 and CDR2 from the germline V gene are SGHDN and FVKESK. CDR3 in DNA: TGTGCCAGCAGCCCCGCAGGGTCTGGAAACACCATATATTTT. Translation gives CASSPAGSGNTIYF.

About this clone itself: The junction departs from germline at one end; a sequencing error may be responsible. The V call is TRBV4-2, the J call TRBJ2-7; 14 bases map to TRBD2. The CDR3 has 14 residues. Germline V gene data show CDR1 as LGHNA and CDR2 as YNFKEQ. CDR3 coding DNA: TGTGCCAGCAGCCAAGATCTAGGCGGGACTAGCGGGAGCTTC. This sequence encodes CASSQDLGGTSGSF.

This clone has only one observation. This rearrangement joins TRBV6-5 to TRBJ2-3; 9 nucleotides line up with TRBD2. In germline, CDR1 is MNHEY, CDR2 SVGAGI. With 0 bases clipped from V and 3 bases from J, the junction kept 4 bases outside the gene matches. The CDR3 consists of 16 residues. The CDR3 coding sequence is TGTGCCAGCAGTTACTCTCCGGGACTAGCTACAGATACGCAGTATTTT. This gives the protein CASSYSPGLATDTQYF.

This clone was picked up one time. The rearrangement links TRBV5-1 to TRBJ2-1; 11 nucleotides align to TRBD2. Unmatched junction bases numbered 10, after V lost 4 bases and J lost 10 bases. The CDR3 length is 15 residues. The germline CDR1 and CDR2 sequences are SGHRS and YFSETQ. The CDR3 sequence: CASSPGTSGPLEQFF. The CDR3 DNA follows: TGCGCCAGCAGCCCCGGGACTAGCGGCCCCCTAGAGCAGTTCTTC.